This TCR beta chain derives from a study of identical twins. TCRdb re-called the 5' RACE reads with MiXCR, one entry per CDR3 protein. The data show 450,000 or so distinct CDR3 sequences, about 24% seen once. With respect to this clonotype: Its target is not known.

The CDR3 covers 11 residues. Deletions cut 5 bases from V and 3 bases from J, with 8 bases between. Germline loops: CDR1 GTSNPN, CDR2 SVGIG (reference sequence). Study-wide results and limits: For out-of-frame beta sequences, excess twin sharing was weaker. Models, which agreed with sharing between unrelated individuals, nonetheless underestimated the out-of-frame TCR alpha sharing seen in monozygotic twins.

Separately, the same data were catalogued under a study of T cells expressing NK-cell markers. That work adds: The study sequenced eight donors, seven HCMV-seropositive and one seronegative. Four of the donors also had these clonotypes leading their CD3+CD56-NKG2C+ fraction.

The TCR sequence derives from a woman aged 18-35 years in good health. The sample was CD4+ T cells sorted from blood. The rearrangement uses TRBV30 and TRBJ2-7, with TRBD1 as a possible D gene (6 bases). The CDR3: CAWGQLYEQYF. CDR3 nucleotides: TGTGCCTGGGGACAGCTCTACGAGCAGTACTTC.